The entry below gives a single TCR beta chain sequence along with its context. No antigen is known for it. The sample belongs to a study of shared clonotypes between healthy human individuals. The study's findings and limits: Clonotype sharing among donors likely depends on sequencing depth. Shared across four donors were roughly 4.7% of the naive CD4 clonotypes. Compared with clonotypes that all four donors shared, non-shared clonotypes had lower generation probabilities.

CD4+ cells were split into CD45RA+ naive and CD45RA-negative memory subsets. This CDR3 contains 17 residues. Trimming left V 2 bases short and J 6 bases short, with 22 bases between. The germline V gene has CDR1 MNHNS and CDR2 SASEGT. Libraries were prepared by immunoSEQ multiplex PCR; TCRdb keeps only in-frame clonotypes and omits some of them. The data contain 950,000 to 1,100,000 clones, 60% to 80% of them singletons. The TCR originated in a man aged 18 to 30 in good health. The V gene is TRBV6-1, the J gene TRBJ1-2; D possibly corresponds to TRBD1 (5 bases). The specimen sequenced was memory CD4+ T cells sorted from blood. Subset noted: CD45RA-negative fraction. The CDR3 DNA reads TGTGCCAGCAGTGAAAACGGAAACAGGCGATTACTGCATGGCTACACCTTC. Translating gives CASSENGNRRLLHGYTF.